These 9 T cell receptor beta chains were all obtained from the same sample, sequenced in a study of OX40 agonist ivuxolimab in advanced cancers. Produced via immunoSEQ multiplex PCR; TCRdb's table is partial and in-frame only. The repertoire holds approximately 59,000 clones, about 85% seen once, with about 0.76% in the top ten. This sample comprised CD4+ or CD8+ T cells sorted from blood, obtained in a trial of the OX40 agonist ivuxolimab. These TCRs come from an adult with an advanced solid tumor such as melanoma, head and neck, liver or kidney cancer.

The chain is built from TRBV2 and TRBJ1-2, with D possibly matching TRBD1 (5 bases). The CDR3 runs to 14 residues. The germline V gene encodes CDR1 SNHLY and CDR2 FYNNEI. The V end lost 6 bases, the J end lost 6 bases, and 17 bases lay between the germline ends. In nucleotides, the CDR3 is TGTGCCAGCAGCCGAGACACCGGGGGGAATGGCTACACCTTC. It codes for CASSRDTGGNGYTF.

The chain combines TRBV7-2 with TRBJ2-2, with TRBD2 matching 13 bases. V shed 2 bases and J 0 bases; nucleotides not matched to a gene: 3. The germline V gene has CDR1 SGHTA and CDR2 FQGNSA. CDR3 length equals 18 residues. CDR3 in DNA: TGTGCCAGCAGCTTAATGGGACTAGCGGGGACGAACACCGGGGAGCTGTTTTTT. Translating it yields CASSLMGLAGTNTGELFF.

The chain employs TRBV30 and TRBJ2-7; 14 nucleotides align to TRBD2. Germline V gene lookup returns CDR1 GTSNPN and CDR2 SVGIG (reference sequence). V gave up 7 bases and J gave up 4 bases; unmatched junction bases: 12. The length of the CDR3 is 16 residues. For the CDR3, the DNA is TGTGCCTCCTCCGGGACTAGCGGGAGAAGAGGTTACGAGCAGTACTTC. Its translation: CASSGTSGRRGYEQYF.

Worth noting for this clone: Other DNA variants within this sample encode the same CDR3. The V call is TRBV7-3, the J call TRBJ2-6; D call uncertain. V lost 2 bases and J lost 0, with 5 bases in between. CDR3 size: 15 residues. CDR1 is SGHTA and CDR2 is FQGTGA in the germline V gene. The CDR3 nucleotides are TGTGCCAGCAGCTTAGGGGTCTCTGGGGCCAACGTCCTGACTTTC. As protein: CASSLGVSGANVLTF.

This chain connects TRBV5-1 to TRBJ2-3; 11 nucleotides align to TRBD2. Germline V gives CDR1 SGHRS, CDR2 YFSETQ. V gave up 4 bases and J gave up 7 bases; unmatched junction bases: 8. This CDR3 region has 15 residues. The CDR3 DNA is TGCGCCAGCAGCGGAACCGGGACTAGCGGAAATACGCAGTATTTT. This sequence encodes CASSGTGTSGNTQYF.

This chain joins TRBV4-1 and TRBJ1-6; a possible D gene is TRBD1 (5 bases). Germline V gives CDR1 MGHRA, CDR2 YSYEKL. V dropped 4 bases and J dropped 10 bases, with 14 bases sitting between them. The CDR3 spans 14 residues. The CDR3 DNA reads as TGCGCCAGCAGCCCGGACGGGACTGGGTCACCCCTCCACTTT. Translation: CASSPDGTGSPLHF.

This chain connects TRBV7-3 to TRBJ2-6; TRBD2 might be the D (5 bases). The ends were cut back, 1 base at V and 1 base at J, with 8 bases in the middle. CDR1 and CDR2 (germline): SGHTA, FQGTGA. The CDR3 is made up of 16 amino acids. This CDR3 is CASSLMGASGANVLTF. In DNA form, the CDR3 reads TGTGCCAGCAGCTTAATGGGAGCATCTGGGGCCAACGTCCTGACTTTC. The full variable domain, its missing parts supplied by reference TRBV7-3 and TRBJ2-6, is GAGVSQTPSNKVTEKGKYVELRCDPISGHTALYWYRQSLGQGPEFLIYFQGTGAADDSGLPNDRFFAVRPEGSVSTLKIQRTERGDSAVYLCASSLMGASGANVLTFGAGSRLTVL.

The chain carries TRBV7-2 and TRBJ2-2; TRBD1 agrees at 7 bases. The CDR3 runs to 15 residues. With V trimmed by 6 bases and J by 2 bases, 6 bases remained unmatched. From germline, CDR1 is SGHTA and CDR2 FQGNSA. The DNA of the CDR3 is TGTGCCAGCAGTTCCGGGACAGTCAACACCGGGGAGCTGTTTTTT. Translated: CASSSGTVNTGELFF.

V gene TRBV27 combines with J gene TRBJ2-7; TRBD2 might be the D (6 bases). This CDR3 contains 14 residues. Between the trimmed V and J ends, which lost 3 bases and 3 bases, there was a span of 12 bases. Germline V CDR1 and CDR2: MNHEY, SMNVEV (reference sequence). The DNA for the CDR3 is TGTGCCAGCAGTTTTTTAGCGGAAAGCTACGAGCAGTACTTC. Translated, it gives CASSFLAESYEQYF.